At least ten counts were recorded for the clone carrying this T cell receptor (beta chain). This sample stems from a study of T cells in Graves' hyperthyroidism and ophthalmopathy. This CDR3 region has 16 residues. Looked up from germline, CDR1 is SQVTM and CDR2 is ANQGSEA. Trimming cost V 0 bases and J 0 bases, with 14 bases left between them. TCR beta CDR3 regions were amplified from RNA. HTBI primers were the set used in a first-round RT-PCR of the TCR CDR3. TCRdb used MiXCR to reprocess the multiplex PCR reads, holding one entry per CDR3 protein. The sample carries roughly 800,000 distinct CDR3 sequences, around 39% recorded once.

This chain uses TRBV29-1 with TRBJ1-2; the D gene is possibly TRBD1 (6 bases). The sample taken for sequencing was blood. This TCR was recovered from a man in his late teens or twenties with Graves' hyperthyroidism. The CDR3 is CSVEDRGGGSNYGYTF. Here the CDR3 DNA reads TGCAGCGTTGAAGATCGAGGGGGAGGGTCTAACTATGGCTACACCTTC.